These 10 T cell receptor beta chains came from one sample sequenced in a study of cytomegalovirus exposure and HLA in healthy donors. With 60 Vbeta and 13 Jbeta primers, the PCR was carried out. Data came from immunoSEQ multiplex PCR; TCRdb stores just in-frame clones and leaves some out. Of under 200,000 clones in the sample, roughly 80% are singletons; the top ten hold 1.5% to 2.5%. Sequenced input: PBMCs. The receptors here all came from a man between 18 and 35 years old in good health and CMV-seronegative.

CDR3 nucleotide sequence: TGTGCCATCAGTGAGTCATTAGCGGGAGACTACAATGAGCAGTTCTTC. It codes for CAISESLAGDYNEQFF. V gene TRBV10-3 combines with J gene TRBJ2-1; 9 bases are shared with TRBD2. In germline, CDR1 is ENHRY, CDR2 SYGVKD. Trimming took 0 bases from V and 3 from J; bases not matched to a gene: 3. This CDR3 is 16 amino acids long.

CDR3 DNA sequence: TGTGCCAGTAGTATTAGGGGAAATCGAGCTTTCTTT. Its translation is CASSIRGNRAFF. This chain joins TRBV19 and TRBJ1-1, with D perhaps matching TRBD1 (5 bases). V shed 3 bases and J shed 10 bases, with 12 bases lying between them. CDR1 LNHDA and CDR2 SQIVND come from the germline V gene (reference sequence). This CDR3 spans 12 amino acids.

A single count supports this clone. The chain is built from TRBV30 and TRBJ1-4; D possibly corresponds to TRBD1 (6 bases). The V end lost 0 bases, the J end lost 5 bases, and 10 bases lay between the germline ends. There are 14 residues in the CDR3. Germline CDR1 reads GTSNPN; CDR2 reads SVGIG (reference sequence). CDR3 nucleotides: TGTGCCTGGAGTGTGGGGGGGCCGAATGAAAAACTGTTTTTT. It specifies CAWSVGGPNEKLFF.

The J gene is TRBJ2-3, the V gene TRBV10-3; 8 bases map to TRBD2. CDR1 is ENHRY, CDR2 SYGVKD, per germline. The CDR3 has 12 residues. V dropped 10 bases and J dropped 4; count of bases not matched to a gene: 4. CDR3 coding DNA: TGTGCCACCAGCGGGGGTGCAGATACGCAGTATTTT. This encodes CATSGGADTQYF.

The chain links TRBV5-4 to TRBJ2-7, with 7 positions matching TRBD1. The V segment lost 4 bases and the J segment 6 bases; nucleotides outside the gene matches: 7. Germline V lookup: CDR1 SGHNT, CDR2 YYREEE (reference sequence). CDR3 size: 13 residues. CDR3 loop: CASSTGTDGEQYF. CDR3 nucleotide sequence: TGTGCCAGCAGCACCGGGACAGATGGCGAGCAGTACTTC. Complete variable domain (other parts from reference TRBV5-4 and TRBJ2-7): ETGVTQSPTHLIKTRGQQVTLRCSSQSGHNTVSWYQQALGQGPQFIFQYYREEENGRGNFPPRFSGLQFPNYSSELNVNALELDDSALYLCASSTGTDGEQYFGPGTRLTVT.

The V and J genes are TRBV6-5 and TRBJ2-7; 7 bases are shared with TRBD1. This CDR3 has 15 residues. V lost 2 bases to trimming and J lost 3 bases; unmatched junction nucleotides: 7. Germline loops: CDR1 MNHEY, CDR2 SVGAGI. As DNA, the CDR3 is TGTGCCAGCAGTTACGGGACAGACCAAGACTACGAGCAGTACTTC. It yields the protein CASSYGTDQDYEQYF.

This chain links TRBV4-1 with TRBJ2-2; 9 nucleotides line up with TRBD2. CDR1 MGHRA and CDR2 YSYEKL come from the germline V gene. With V trimmed by 4 bases and J by 6 bases, 3 bases remained unmatched. The CDR3 is made up of 14 amino acids. The CDR3 nucleotides read TGCGCCAGCAGCCCGGGACTAGCATCCGGGGAGCTGTTTTTT. This translates into CASSPGLASGELFF.

The chain carries TRBV25-1 and TRBJ1-6; a weak D match, TRBD1 (6 bases). This CDR3 has 14 residues. V was cut by 5 bases and J by 9 bases, with 14 bases left in between. Germline CDR1 MGHDK, CDR2 SYGVNS. The CDR3: CASSRNRERSPLHF. For the CDR3, the DNA is TGTGCCAGCAGTAGAAACAGGGAACGTTCACCCCTCCACTTT.

This chain links TRBV6-5 with TRBJ2-5, with TRBD1 matching over 8 bases. The junction had 6 bases not matched to a gene; V was cut back by 8 bases and J by 1 base. Germline V lookup: CDR1 MNHEY, CDR2 SVGAGI. CDR3 length: 14 amino acids. The CDR3, as DNA: TGTGCCAGCGAGACCGGGACAGGCCAAGAGACCCAGTACTTC. The encoded protein is CASETGTGQETQYF.

The chain recombines TRBV7-9 with TRBJ2-7; a weak D match, TRBD1 (6 bases). V dropped 5 bases and J dropped 4 bases, with 18 bases sitting between them. CDR1 is SEHNR and CDR2 is FQNEAQ in the germline V gene (reference sequence). CDR3 length equals 15 residues. The CDR3 loop reads CASSQDRYGTYEQYF. The CDR3 bases are TGTGCCAGCAGCCAAGACAGGTATGGGACATACGAGCAGTACTTC.